These 2 T cell receptor beta chains originate from one sample sequenced in a study of T cells in localized non-small cell lung cancer. Measured with immunoSEQ multiplex PCR; TCRdb has only the in-frame clones, and not every one. The sample has around 26,000 clones, around 90% seen once. Material: peripheral blood, obtained before any cancer treatment. These receptors were obtained from a woman aged 18 to 55 with stage I lung adenocarcinoma.

The V gene is TRBV7-3, the J gene TRBJ2-3, with TRBD1 identical over 10 bases. Germline V lookup: CDR1 SGHTA, CDR2 FQGTGA. Trimming took 3 bases from V and 6 from J; bases not matched to a gene: 3. The CDR3 totals 14 residues. The CDR3 region is CASSLTGGIDTQYF. The CDR3 nucleotides read TGTGCCAGCAGCTTGACAGGGGGCATCGATACGCAGTATTTT.

V and J are TRBV4-3 and TRBJ1-2, with D unclear. The V gene lost 0 bases and the J gene lost 8 bases, with 13 bases spanning the gap. The CDR3 is made up of 14 amino acids. Germline values: CDR1 LGHNA, CDR2 YSLEER. The CDR3 DNA is TGCGCCAGCAGCCAAGATCCGAGCAGTCAGGGCTACACCTTC. It yields the protein CASSQDPSSQGYTF.